The clone carrying this T cell receptor beta chain was counted between two and nine times. Germline V lookup: CDR1 SNHLY, CDR2 FYNNEI. This CDR3 comprises 12 residues. V was clipped by 5 bases and J by 7 bases; unmatched bases: 5. Individual cDNA molecules received unique molecular identifiers during library preparation. TCRdb ran MiXCR on the 5' RACE reads and lists one entry per CDR3 protein. The data show more than 45,000 distinct CDR3 sequences, roughly 13% seen once. The data were taken from a study of early T cells in non-severe SARS-CoV-2 infection. This sequence originates from an adult who was a healthcare worker with PCR-confirmed SARS-CoV-2 infection or an uninfected control (not recorded which). Source material: whole blood. The chain has TRBV2 and TRBJ2-7; 7 nucleotides line up with TRBD1. The CDR3, as DNA: TGTGCCAGCAGTACAGGGGTGCGGGAGCAGTACTTC. Amino acid sequence: CASSTGVREQYF.